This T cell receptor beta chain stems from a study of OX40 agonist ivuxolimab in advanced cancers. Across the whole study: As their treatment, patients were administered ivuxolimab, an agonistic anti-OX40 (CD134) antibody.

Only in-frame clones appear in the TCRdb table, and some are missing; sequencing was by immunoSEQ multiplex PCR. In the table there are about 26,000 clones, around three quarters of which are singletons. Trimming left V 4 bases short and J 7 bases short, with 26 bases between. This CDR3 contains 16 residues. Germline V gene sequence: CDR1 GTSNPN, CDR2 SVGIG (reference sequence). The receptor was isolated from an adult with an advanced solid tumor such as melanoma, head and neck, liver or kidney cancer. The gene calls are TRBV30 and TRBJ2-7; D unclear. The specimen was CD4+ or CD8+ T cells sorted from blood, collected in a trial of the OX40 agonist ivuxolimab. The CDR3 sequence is CAWTPPRIRLREEQYF. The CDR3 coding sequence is TGTGCCTGGACCCCCCCTAGAATCCGGTTACGAGAAGAGCAGTACTTC.